Described below is a single TCR beta chain sequence and its context. The antigen remains unidentified. From CD4+ cells came CD45RA+ naive and CD45RA-negative memory subsets. The entry originates in a study of shared clonotypes between healthy human individuals. The CDR3 covers 13 residues. Germline CDR1 PRHDT, CDR2 FYEKMQ (reference sequence). Trimming took off 5 bases at V and 2 bases at J, with 8 bases between the two ends. General study points: A handful of donors had about 5.1% of their naive CD4 clonotypes in common. The four-donor shared clonotypes exceeded non-shared clonotypes in generation probability, with non-shared ones scoring lower.

The repertoire was sequenced with immunoSEQ multiplex PCR; TCRdb's copy has only in-frame clones and lacks some. The sample records nearly 1,000,000 clones, around 80% being singletons. This chain joins TRBV13 and TRBJ2-3, with D unclear. This sequence originates from a man younger than 35 in good health. The specimen sequenced was memory CD4+ T cells sorted from blood. Subset meaning: CD45RA-negative fraction. The CDR3 is CASSPTNTDTQYF. The CDR3 region has the DNA TGTGCCAGCAGCCCGACGAACACAGATACGCAGTATTTT.